Below are 14 T cell receptor beta chains sequenced from a single sample in a study of T cell responses to AZD1222 COVID-19 vaccine. The protocol was immunoSEQ multiplex PCR, while the TCRdb copy is restricted to in-frame clones and leaves out a portion. The table lists fewer than 200,000 clones, under 95% of them singletons. This specimen consisted of peripheral blood, obtained on day 0 of MenACWY control vaccination. The source is an adult in good health.

The chain has TRBV29-1 and TRBJ1-3; D unresolved. This CDR3 has 14 amino acids. V shed 4 bases and J shed 0 bases, with 10 bases lying between them. Germline lookup yields CDR1 SQVTM and CDR2 ANQGSEA. The CDR3 is CSVGQVNSGNTIYF. The CDR3 DNA follows: TGCAGCGTTGGTCAGGTTAACTCTGGAAACACCATATATTTT.

The chain recombines TRBV12-3 or TRBV12-4 with TRBJ2-1; 7 nucleotides agree with TRBD2. This CDR3 is 13 amino acids long. J gave up 9 bases and V 3 bases, and 5 bases lay outside the gene matches. The CDR3 DNA follows: TGTGCCAGCAGTTTGAGGCTAGCGGCTGAGCAGTTCTTC. This gives the protein CASSLRLAAEQFF.

The CDR3 DNA reads TGTGCCAGCAGTCGCCCAGCGGGAGTCACCGGGGAGCTGTTTTTT. It translates to CASSRPAGVTGELFF. J is TRBJ2-2 and V is TRBV6-2 or TRBV6-3, with 8 bases that match TRBD2. The CDR3 has 15 residues. J was trimmed by 4 bases and V by 5 bases; bases with no gene match: 6. CDR1 MNHEY and CDR2 SVGEGT come from the germline V gene.

The chain uses TRBV6-5 and TRBJ2-1; D possibly corresponds to TRBD2 (6 bases). The V end was cut by 6 bases, the J end by 7 bases, with 22 bases between. The CDR3 is 16 residues long. Germline CDR1 MNHEY, CDR2 SVGAGI. The CDR3 nucleotides read TGTGCCAGCAGCTACAGATCTGGAGGGAGGTCAAATGAGCAGTTCTTC. This translates into CASSYRSGGRSNEQFF.

Regarding this clone: The junction differs from germline at one of its ends, possibly a read error. V is TRBV7-3 and J is TRBJ1-2; maybe TRBD1 (6 bases). CDR3 size: 15 residues. Germline V gene data show CDR1 as SGHTA and CDR2 as FQGTGA. The CDR3 DNA is TGTGCCAGCACCTTAGGGTCAGGGGCCCAATATGGCTACACCTTC. Protein sequence: CASTLGSGAQYGYTF.

The V gene is TRBV13, the J gene TRBJ2-3; 7 nucleotides line up with TRBD2. Germline loops: CDR1 PRHDT, CDR2 FYEKMQ (reference sequence). CDR3 length equals 12 residues. V was clipped by 6 bases and J by 11 bases; unmatched bases: 8. DNA of the CDR3: TGTGCCAGCAGAGTAACAGCGGGACGGCAGTATTTT. Residues: CASRVTAGRQYF.

The chain employs TRBV11-2 and TRBJ2-7, with D possibly being TRBD1 (5 bases). The CDR3 consists of 13 residues. The V end lost 1 base, the J end lost 3 bases, and 7 bases lay between the germline ends. The V gene's germline CDR1 is SGHAT and CDR2 FQNNGV. The CDR3 DNA sequence: TGTGCCAGCAGCTTAGTACAGGACTACGAGCAGTACTTC. It is translated as CASSLVQDYEQYF. The entire variable domain, with the rest obtained from reference TRBV11-2 and TRBJ2-7, is as follows: EAGVAQSPRYKIIEKRQSVAFWCNPISGHATLYWYQQILGQGPKLLIQFQNNGVVDDSQLPKDRFSAERLKGVDSTLKIQPAKLEDSAVYLCASSLVQDYEQYFGPGTRLTVT.

V gene TRBV4-3 combines with J gene TRBJ2-1; TRBD1 is a possible D gene (6 bases). This CDR3 is built from 14 residues. Germline CDR1 reads LGHNA; CDR2 reads YSLEER. The V and J ends lost 3 bases and 2 bases respectively, with 8 bases between them. CDR3 in DNA: TGCGCCAGCAGCCAGACAGGAGCCTACAATGAGCAGTTCTTC. It encodes CASSQTGAYNEQFF.

This chain connects TRBV27 to TRBJ1-4; D unclear. The CDR3 covers 14 residues. Germline CDR1 and CDR2: MNHEY and SMNVEV (reference sequence). V lost 3 bases and J 8 bases, leaving 13 bases between the germline ends. This CDR3 is CASSLLSDGEKLFF. The CDR3 DNA follows: TGTGCCAGCAGTTTGCTCTCCGATGGCGAAAAACTGTTTTTT.

This clone was detected a few times. Mismatch with germline at one junction end may stem from a read error. The J gene is TRBJ2-3, the V gene TRBV29-1; D perhaps matches TRBD1 (6 bases). The CDR3 runs to 15 residues. Germline V CDR1 and CDR2: SQVTM, ANQGSEA. This CDR3 reads CSVEGGPSGTITQYF. CDR3 nucleotides: TGCAGCGTCGAAGGGGGACCCTCCGGGACCATAACGCAGTATTTT.

This rearrangement joins TRBV5-6 to TRBJ2-3; maybe TRBD1 (6 bases). V was trimmed by 1 base and J by 1 base, leaving 13 bases between them. The CDR3 runs 16 residues. CDR1 is SGHDT, CDR2 YYEEEE, per germline. The CDR3 sequence: CASSLSPAGGTDTQYF. The CDR3, as DNA: TGTGCCAGCAGCTTGAGCCCGGCAGGGGGCACAGATACGCAGTATTTT.

This sequence joins TRBV7-8 and TRBJ1-2; D may be TRBD1 (5 bases). The CDR3 runs 14 residues. Germline CDR1 SGHVS, CDR2 FQNEAQ. V lost 0 bases to trimming and J lost 5 bases, with 10 bases between them. CDR3 bases: TGTGCCAGCAGCTTAGCGGGACGGCAGTATGGCTACACCTTC. Protein: CASSLAGRQYGYTF.

This sequence joins TRBV29-1 and TRBJ2-5, with D maybe TRBD2 (5 bases). V gave up 6 bases and J gave up 5 bases, with 13 bases separating them. CDR1 is SQVTM and CDR2 is ANQGSEA in the germline V gene. CDR3 length equals 12 residues. The CDR3 sequence: CSVLLVGETQYF. DNA of the CDR3: TGCAGCGTCCTACTAGTGGGGGAGACCCAGTACTTC.

V and J are TRBV9 and TRBJ1-3, with unresolved D. Germline V gene data show CDR1 as SGDLS and CDR2 as YYNGEE. This CDR3 spans 16 amino acids. V lost 2 bases, J lost 0 bases, and 12 bases lay in between. The CDR3 DNA is TGTGCCAGCAGCGTGGAGAGCACATACTCTGGAAACACCATATATTTT. This sequence encodes CASSVESTYSGNTIYF.